This TCR beta chain was profiled in a study of blood T cell repertoires in COVID-19. Authors' methods: Amplification from reference gene primers served as the basis for estimated nucleated cell counts. Profiled with immunoSEQ multiplex PCR; TCRdb holds only in-frame clones, not every one. That table supplies the V and J calls and clone size; D and trimming were determined from the DNA. Of approximately 260,000 clones in the sample, roughly 80% were seen once. Germline V gives CDR1 MNHEY, CDR2 SMNVEV (reference sequence). V was clipped by 10 bases and J by 6 bases; unmatched bases: 11. The CDR3 covers 14 residues.

The V call is TRBV27, the J call TRBJ1-5; 8 nucleotides agree with TRBD1. This TCR was recovered from an elderly woman with acute or convalescent COVID-19. The sample taken for sequencing was peripheral blood. The CDR3 is CATYPTGTGQPQHF. CDR3 bases: TGTGCCACCTACCCGACAGGGACAGGTCAGCCCCAGCATTTT.